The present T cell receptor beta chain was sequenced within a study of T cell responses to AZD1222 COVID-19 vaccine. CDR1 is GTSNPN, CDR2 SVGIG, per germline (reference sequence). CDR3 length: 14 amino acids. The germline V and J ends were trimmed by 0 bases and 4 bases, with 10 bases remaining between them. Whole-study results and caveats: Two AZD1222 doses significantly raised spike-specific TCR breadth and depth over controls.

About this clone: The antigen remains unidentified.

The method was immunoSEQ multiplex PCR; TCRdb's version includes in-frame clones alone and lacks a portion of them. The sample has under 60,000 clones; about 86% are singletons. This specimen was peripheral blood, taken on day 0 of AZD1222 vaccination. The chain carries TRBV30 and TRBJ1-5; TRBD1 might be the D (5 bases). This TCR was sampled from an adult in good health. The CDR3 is CAWSVRGGNQPQHF. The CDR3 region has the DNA TGTGCCTGGAGTGTACGGGGGGGAAATCAGCCCCAGCATTTT.